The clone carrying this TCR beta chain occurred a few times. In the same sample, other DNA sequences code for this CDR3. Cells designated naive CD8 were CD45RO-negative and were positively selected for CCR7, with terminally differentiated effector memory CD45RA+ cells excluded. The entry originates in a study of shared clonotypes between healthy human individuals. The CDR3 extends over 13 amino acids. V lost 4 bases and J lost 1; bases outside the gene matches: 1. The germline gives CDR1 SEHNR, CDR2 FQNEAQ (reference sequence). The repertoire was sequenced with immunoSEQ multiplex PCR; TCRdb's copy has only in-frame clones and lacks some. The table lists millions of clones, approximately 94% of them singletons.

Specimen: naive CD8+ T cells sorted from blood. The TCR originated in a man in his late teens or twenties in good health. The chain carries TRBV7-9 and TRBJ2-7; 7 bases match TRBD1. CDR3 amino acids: CASSSTGSYEQYF. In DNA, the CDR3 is TGTGCCAGCAGCTCGACAGGGTCCTACGAGCAGTACTTC.